The sequence of this T cell receptor (beta chain) was determined in a study of T cell clonotyping in hematopoietic cell transplantation. General study findings and limits: Few recipient clonotypes overlapped donors; over 95% were de novo at given depth. Recipient TCR diversity dropped after transplant; expanded clonotypes rose from day 30 to 180.

Libraries were prepared by immunoSEQ multiplex PCR; TCRdb keeps only in-frame clonotypes and omits some of them. The sample shows about 36,000 clones, about 90% of them seen only once. In regard to this clone: What it binds is not known.

There are 15 residues in the CDR3. Germline-derived CDR1 and CDR2 are MNHEY and SVGAGI. Trimming took 6 bases from V and 4 from J; bases not matched to a gene: 9. The sequenced material came from peripheral blood mononuclear cells. This sequence joins TRBV6-5 and TRBJ1-5; TRBD1 agrees at 7 bases. The clonotype comes from a woman aged 40 to 50 in good health. Some clones in this sample may be carry-over from other donors' samples. CDR3 protein: CASSVRQGLNQPQHF. CDR3 nucleotide sequence: TGTGCCAGCAGCGTTCGACAGGGCTTGAATCAGCCCCAGCATTTT.